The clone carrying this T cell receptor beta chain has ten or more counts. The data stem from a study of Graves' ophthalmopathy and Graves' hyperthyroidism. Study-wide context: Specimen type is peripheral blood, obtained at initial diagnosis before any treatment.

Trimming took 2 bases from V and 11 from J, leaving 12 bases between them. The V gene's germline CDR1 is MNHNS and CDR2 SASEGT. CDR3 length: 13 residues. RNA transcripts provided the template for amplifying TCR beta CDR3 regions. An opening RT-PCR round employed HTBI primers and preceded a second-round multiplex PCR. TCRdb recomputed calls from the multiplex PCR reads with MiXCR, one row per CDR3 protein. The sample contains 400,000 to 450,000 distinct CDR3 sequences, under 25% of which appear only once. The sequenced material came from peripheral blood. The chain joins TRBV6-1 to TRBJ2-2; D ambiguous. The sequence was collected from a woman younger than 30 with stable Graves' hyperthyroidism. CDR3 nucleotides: TGTGCCAGCAGTGAAATAATGAAGGGCGAGCTGTTTTTT. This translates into CASSEIMKGELFF.